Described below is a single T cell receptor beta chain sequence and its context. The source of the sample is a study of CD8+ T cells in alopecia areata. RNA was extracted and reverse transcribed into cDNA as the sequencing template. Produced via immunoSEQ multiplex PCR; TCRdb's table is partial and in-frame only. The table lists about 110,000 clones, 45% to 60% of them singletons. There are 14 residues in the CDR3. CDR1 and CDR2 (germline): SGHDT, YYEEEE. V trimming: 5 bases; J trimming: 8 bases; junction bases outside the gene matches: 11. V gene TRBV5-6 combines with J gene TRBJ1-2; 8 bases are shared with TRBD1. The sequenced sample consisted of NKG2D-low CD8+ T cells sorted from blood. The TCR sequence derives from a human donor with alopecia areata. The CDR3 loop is CASRNGQGLRGYTF. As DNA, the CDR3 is TGTGCCAGCAGGAACGGACAGGGCCTCAGGGGCTACACCTTC. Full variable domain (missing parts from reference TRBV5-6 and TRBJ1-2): DAGVTQSPTHLIKTRGQQVTLRCSPKSGHDTVSWYQQALGQGPQFIFQYYEEEERQRGNFPDRFSGHQFPNYSSELNVNALLLGDSALYLCASRNGQGLRGYTFGSGTRLTVV.